This entry lists 23 T cell receptor beta chains sequenced from one sample in a study of cytomegalovirus exposure and HLA in healthy donors (dated by TCRdb to 2017 to 2019). To prepare the library, the immunoSEQ multiplex PCR assay was applied. For the multiplex PCR, a mixture combining 60 forward primers for TCR Vbeta segments and 13 reverse primers for TCR Jbeta segments was used. Drawn from immuneACCESS, this table holds only the in-frame rearrangements with V and J called that TCRdb kept. Clones are partly lost; checked studies trace under half to an unresolved V gene and leave the rest unexplained. The sample yields 190,000 or so clones; 79% were counted once. The top ten clonotypes cover less than 2% of the sample. Input material: PBMCs. The origin of the receptors is a girl between 10 and 17 years old in good health and CMV-seropositive.

The rearrangement uses TRBV4-1 and TRBJ2-1; D uncertain. Looked up from germline, CDR1 is MGHRA and CDR2 is YSYEKL. This CDR3 contains 16 residues. V gave up 3 bases and J gave up 0 bases, with 12 bases separating them. CDR3 DNA: TGCGCCAGCAGCCATGTCGATCTAGTCTCCTACAATGAGCAGTTCTTC. Its protein product is CASSHVDLVSYNEQFF.

The chain carries TRBV7-2 and TRBJ1-5; possible D gene TRBD1, 5 bases. The CDR3 contains 18 residues. The germline V and J ends were trimmed by 5 bases and 5 bases, with 25 bases remaining between them. CDR1 is SGHTA, CDR2 FQGNSA, per germline. The CDR3 here is CASSPYPFDRTKYQPQHF. The CDR3 DNA reads TGTGCCAGCAGCCCTTACCCATTTGATCGGACAAAATATCAGCCCCAGCATTTT.

The J gene is TRBJ2-5, the V gene TRBV6-5; 8 bases match TRBD1. With 6 bases clipped from V and 1 base from J, the junction kept 4 bases outside the gene matches. Germline V gives CDR1 MNHEY, CDR2 SVGAGI. CDR3 length: 14 residues. The CDR3 nucleotides are TGTGCCAGCAGGGAGGACAGGGTCCAAGAGACCCAGTACTTC. This translates into CASREDRVQETQYF.

This clone was counted a single time. J is TRBJ2-1 and V is TRBV19; D is perhaps TRBD2 (6 bases). The CDR3 runs to 15 residues. The V gene's germline CDR1 is LNHDA and CDR2 SQIVND (reference sequence). The V end was cut by 1 base, the J end by 4 bases, with 11 bases between. The CDR3 region is CASSIGGTRYNEQFF. CDR3 DNA sequence: TGTGCCAGTAGTATAGGCGGGACTCGATACAATGAGCAGTTCTTC.

The chain recombines TRBV2 with TRBJ2-7; perhaps TRBD1 as D (6 bases). Germline CDR1 is SNHLY and CDR2 is FYNNEI. Between the trimmed V and J ends, which lost 6 bases and 3 bases, there was a span of 15 bases. The CDR3 spans 14 residues. The CDR3 here is CASSQDRQVYEQYF. The CDR3 coding sequence is TGTGCCAGCAGCCAAGATAGACAGGTCTACGAGCAGTACTTC.

The genes are TRBV12-5 and TRBJ2-5; perhaps TRBD1 as D (7 bases). This CDR3 has 13 amino acids. Trimming cost V 1 base and J 5 bases, with 8 bases left between them. The germline CDR1 and CDR2 sequences are LGHNT and FRNRAP. In DNA form, the CDR3 reads TGTGCTAGTGGTTTGGCAGGGGGGGAGACCCAGTACTTC. Translating gives CASGLAGGETQYF.

The chain links TRBV6-5 to TRBJ1-5, with D possibly being TRBD1 (6 bases). The CDR3 sequence is 15 residues long. The ends were cut back, 6 bases at V and 3 bases at J, with 15 bases in the middle. Germline V gene lookup returns CDR1 MNHEY and CDR2 SVGAGI. The CDR3 DNA is TGTGCCAGCAGAAAAAACAGGGATGACAATCAGCCCCAGCATTTT. Its translation is CASRKNRDDNQPQHF.

The genes are TRBV25-1 and TRBJ1-2; 8 bases are shared with TRBD1. The germline CDR1 and CDR2 sequences are MGHDK and SYGVNS. V shed 2 bases and J 5 bases; nucleotides not matched to a gene: 10. CDR3 length: 16 amino acids. CDR3 in amino acids: CASSEVRGLNLYGYTF. CDR3 nucleotides: TGTGCCAGCAGTGAAGTCAGGGGGCTAAATTTGTATGGCTACACCTTC.

The chain employs TRBV18 and TRBJ2-3; 7 positions agree with TRBD1. With V trimmed by 0 bases and J by 0 bases, 3 bases remained unmatched. CDR3 length: 16 residues. The germline gives CDR1 KGHSH, CDR2 LQKENI. Here the CDR3 DNA reads TGTGCCAGCTCACCACCAAGGGGGCGCAGCACAGATACGCAGTATTTT. Protein: CASSPPRGRSTDTQYF.

J is TRBJ2-6 and V is TRBV5-4; tentative D call: TRBD1 (5 bases). In germline, CDR1 is SGHNT, CDR2 YYREEE (reference sequence). Trimming took 2 bases from V and 4 from J, leaving 10 bases between them. CDR3 length: 15 amino acids. The CDR3 DNA is TGTGCCAGCAGCTTTCAGGGCTCAGGGGCCAACGTCCTGACTTTC. It encodes CASSFQGSGANVLTF.

For the CDR3, the DNA is TGTGCCAGCAGCTTAGAGATGGGCAGTCCACTCTCTGGAAACACCATATATTTT. Its protein is CASSLEMGSPLSGNTIYF. The chain combines TRBV7-9 with TRBJ1-3; no definite D call. The germline V gene encodes CDR1 SEHNR and CDR2 FQNEAQ (reference sequence). The length of the CDR3 is 18 residues. V was trimmed by 1 base and J by 0 bases, leaving 16 bases between them.

This clone has only one observation. The genes are TRBV5-1 and TRBJ1-4; D possibly corresponds to TRBD1 (5 bases). Trimming cost V 4 bases and J 4 bases, with 11 bases left between them. CDR3 length: 14 residues. CDR1 and CDR2 from the germline V gene are SGHRS and YFSETQ. The CDR3 loop is CASSRDFINEKLFF. The CDR3 coding sequence is TGCGCCAGCAGCCGGGACTTCATTAATGAAAAACTGTTTTTT. The whole variable domain, remainder taken from reference TRBV5-1 and TRBJ1-4, is KAGVTQTPRYLIKTRGQQVTLSCSPISGHRSVSWYQQTPGQGLQFLFEYFSETQRNKGNFPGRFSGRQFSNSRSEMNVSTLELGDSALYLCASSRDFINEKLFFGSGTQLSVL.

The chain is built from TRBV19 and TRBJ2-1; a weak D match, TRBD1 (5 bases). The CDR3 has 12 amino acids. Trimming shortened V by 8 bases and J by 9 bases, and 14 bases separated the two germline ends. Germline V gene data show CDR1 as LNHDA and CDR2 as SQIVND (reference sequence). CDR3 coding DNA: TGTGCCAGTGGGGCCGGCCGCAGTGAGCAGTTCTTC. Translation: CASGAGRSEQFF.

In regard to this clone: The junction does not match germline at one end; this may be a read error. This chain joins TRBV5-4 and TRBJ2-5; the match to TRBD2 covers 12 bases. Looked up from germline, CDR1 is SGHNT and CDR2 is YYREEE (reference sequence). CDR3 length equals 17 residues. Here the CDR3 DNA reads TGTGCCAGCGGCTTGGCGCTAGCGGGGGGGCCAACGGAGACCCAGTACTTC. Translated, it gives CASGLALAGGPTETQYF.

The chain uses TRBV14 and TRBJ1-3, with D possibly matching TRBD1 (5 bases). Between the trimmed V and J ends, which lost 6 bases and 4 bases, there was a span of 13 bases. CDR3 size: 14 residues. Germline lookup yields CDR1 SGHDN and CDR2 FVKESK. The CDR3 bases are TGTGCCAGCAGAGGTGTGGGGCTCGGAAACACCATATATTTT. It translates to CASRGVGLGNTIYF.

Here the CDR3 DNA reads TGTGCCAGCAGCCCCGGGACTAGCGGGGGTTACAATGAGCAGTTCTTC. Residues: CASSPGTSGGYNEQFF. The chain links TRBV11-2 to TRBJ2-1; 14 bases are a match to TRBD2. The CDR3 sequence is 16 residues long. Germline V lookup: CDR1 SGHAT, CDR2 FQNNGV. V gave up 5 bases and J gave up 4 bases; unmatched junction bases: 4.

This clone appeared a few times. DNA for the CDR3: TGCGCCAGCAGCTGGCAGGGGGCAACTGAAGCTTTCTTT. Its translation: CASSWQGATEAFF. V is TRBV5-1 and J is TRBJ1-1, with 8 bases fitting TRBD1. The CDR3 contains 13 residues. Losses at the gene ends were 3 bases for V and 5 bases for J; bases not matched to a gene: 3. The germline V gene encodes CDR1 SGHRS and CDR2 YFSETQ. Variable domain in full (rest from reference TRBV5-1 and TRBJ1-1): KAGVTQTPRYLIKTRGQQVTLSCSPISGHRSVSWYQQTPGQGLQFLFEYFSETQRNKGNFPGRFSGRQFSNSRSEMNVSTLELGDSALYLCASSWQGATEAFFGQGTRLTVV.

The CDR3 sequence: CASSPPGPGEKLFF. CDR3 sequence (DNA): TGTGCCAGCTCACCTCCTGGCCCAGGGGAAAAACTGTTTTTT. The chain employs TRBV18 and TRBJ1-4, with a tentative D call TRBD1 (5 bases). CDR1 is KGHSH, CDR2 LQKENI, per germline. The CDR3 totals 14 residues. V gave up 3 bases and J gave up 8 bases, with 13 bases separating them.

This sequence joins TRBV11-3 and TRBJ2-1; D uncertain. Germline CDR1 is SGHNT and CDR2 is YENEEA. The CDR3 is made up of 16 amino acids. The germline V and J ends were trimmed by 0 bases and 0 bases, with 9 bases remaining between them. DNA of the CDR3: TGTGCCAGCAGCTTAGAGAGCCTTAGCTCCTACAATGAGCAGTTCTTC. Amino acid sequence: CASSLESLSSYNEQFF.

V and J are TRBV11-3 and TRBJ2-5; 10 positions agree with TRBD2. J was trimmed by 0 bases and V by 5 bases; bases with no gene match: 9. CDR1 and CDR2 from the germline V gene are SGHNT and YENEEA. The CDR3 has 17 amino acids. CDR3 amino acids: CASSLGLADMYQETQYF. CDR3 nucleotide sequence: TGTGCCAGCAGCCTAGGACTAGCGGATATGTACCAAGAGACCCAGTACTTC.

The chain carries TRBV27 and TRBJ1-5; maybe TRBD1 (6 bases). The germline gives CDR1 MNHEY, CDR2 SMNVEV (reference sequence). The V end was cut by 6 bases, the J end by 0 bases, with 15 bases between. The CDR3 totals 16 residues. The CDR3 DNA reads as TGTGCCAGCAGGCGAAGGGGGACACTTAGCAATCAGCCCCAGCATTTT. The encoded protein is CASRRRGTLSNQPQHF.

The chain recombines TRBV7-7 with TRBJ2-7; D perhaps matches TRBD1 (6 bases). The CDR3 length is 13 residues. Trimming left V 0 bases short and J 3 bases short, with 6 bases between. Germline values: CDR1 SSHAT, CDR2 FNYEAQ (reference sequence). The CDR3 here is CASSLADSYEQYF. CDR3 DNA sequence: TGTGCCAGCAGCTTAGCGGACAGCTACGAGCAGTACTTC.

The chain couples TRBV4-3 to TRBJ2-1, with TRBD1 matching over 8 bases. The CDR3 extends over 16 amino acids. Looked up from germline, CDR1 is LGHNA and CDR2 is YSLEER. The V and J ends lost 4 bases and 2 bases, in that order; junction bases with no gene match: 7. The CDR3 region has the DNA TGCGCCAGCAGCCCCGCGGACAGGGCCCCCTACAATGAGCAGTTCTTC. Translation gives CASSPADRAPYNEQFF.